This T cell receptor beta chain was identified during a study of CD8 T cells in ankylosing spondylitis. This clonotype was observed a few times. Antigen specificity is unknown. General study results and limits: Seemingly distinctive of ankylosing spondylitis blood was a TCR beta motif formed by eight highly homologous variants.

Germline loops: CDR1 MNHEY, CDR2 SVGAGI. The CDR3 spans 14 residues. The ends were cut back, 1 base at V and 1 base at J, with 8 bases in the middle. TCRdb itself ran the 5' RACE reads through MiXCR, one entry per CDR3 protein. This sample has under 850,000 distinct CDR3 sequences, with under 20% found just once. Sequenced input: blood, either unsorted or a sorted T cell fraction (not recorded which). This chain connects TRBV6-5 to TRBJ2-7; the D gene could be TRBD1 or TRBD2 (5 bases each). This TCR derives from a male donor with ankylosing spondylitis. The CDR3 spells CASSYFGGSYEQYF. CDR3 DNA: TGTGCCAGCAGTTACTTTGGGGGTTCCTACGAGCAGTACTTC.